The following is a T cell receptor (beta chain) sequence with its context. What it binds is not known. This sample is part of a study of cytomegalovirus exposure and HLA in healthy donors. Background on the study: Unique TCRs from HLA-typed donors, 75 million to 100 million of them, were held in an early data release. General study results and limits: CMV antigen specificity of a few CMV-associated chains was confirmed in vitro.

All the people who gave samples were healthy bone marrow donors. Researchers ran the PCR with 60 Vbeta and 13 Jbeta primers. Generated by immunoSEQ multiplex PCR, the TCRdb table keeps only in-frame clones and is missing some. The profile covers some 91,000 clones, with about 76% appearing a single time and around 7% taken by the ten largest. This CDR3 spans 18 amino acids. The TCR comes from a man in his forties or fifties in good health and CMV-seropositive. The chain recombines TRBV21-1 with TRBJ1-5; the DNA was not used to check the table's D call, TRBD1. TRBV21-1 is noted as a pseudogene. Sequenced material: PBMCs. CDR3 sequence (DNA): TGTGCCAGCAGCAAAAAGGTAGGGACAGGGGGCGCGAATCAGCCCCAGCATTTT. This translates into CASSKKVGTGGANQPQHF.